The present entry profiles one T cell receptor (beta chain) with its context. Thymic resections from corrective heart surgery supplied the tissue. Libraries were prepared by immunoSEQ multiplex PCR; TCRdb keeps only in-frame clonotypes and omits some of them. The sample yields 75,000 to 90,000 clones, 96% seen once. The source of the sample is a study of human thymus T cells. V gave up 8 bases and J gave up 5 bases; unmatched junction bases: 9. Looked up from germline, CDR1 is LNHDA and CDR2 is SQIVND (reference sequence). The CDR3 runs 15 residues. The TCR sequence derives from a boy in the first two years of life with a congenital heart defect but otherwise immunologically healthy. Sequencing was done on a sample of thymus tissue. The V call is TRBV19, the J call TRBJ2-2; 9 positions match TRBD1. CDR3 amino acids: CASQEGQGETGELFF. In DNA form, the CDR3 reads TGTGCCAGTCAGGAGGGACAGGGCGAAACCGGGGAGCTGTTTTTT.